This T cell receptor (beta chain) emerged from a study of blood T cells in healthy people across ages. Samples each yielded at least 6 micrograms of total RNA. With a J-beta primer mix and a sample-barcoded 5' primer, a second PCR ran 7 to 11 cycles. A single record per CDR3 protein comes from TCRdb applying MiXCR to the 5' RACE reads. This table holds over 500,000 distinct CDR3 sequences, around 27% found once. V shed 7 bases and J shed 0 bases, with 13 bases lying between them. The length of the CDR3 is 15 residues. CDR1 is SGHAT and CDR2 is FQNNGV in the germline V gene. These data were also reused for a study on T cells of mothers and their children.

This TCR was recovered from a boy aged 2 to 10 in good health. The sequencing input was blood. The J gene is TRBJ2-1, the V gene TRBV11-2; either TRBD1 or TRBD2 may fit D (6 bases each). This chain's CDR3 is CASTPWGASYNEQFF. DNA for the CDR3: TGTGCCAGCACCCCGTGGGGGGCCTCCTACAATGAGCAGTTCTTC.